This T cell receptor (beta chain) was observed in a study of OX40 agonist ivuxolimab in advanced cancers. Libraries were prepared by immunoSEQ multiplex PCR; TCRdb keeps only in-frame clonotypes and omits some of them. The table has 65,000 to 90,000 clones, 75% to 95% seen once. Germline CDR1 SGHAT, CDR2 FQNNGV. The CDR3 runs to 19 residues. J lost 4 bases, V lost 6 bases, and 19 bases had no gene match. Here the sequenced sample was CD4+ or CD8+ T cells sorted from blood, taken in a trial of the OX40 agonist ivuxolimab. The chain joins TRBV11-2 to TRBJ2-1; 9 bases line up with TRBD1. This TCR was sampled from an adult with an advanced solid tumor such as melanoma, head and neck, liver or kidney cancer. The CDR3, as DNA: TGTGCCAGCAGACAACGACTCCTATCCGGGACAGGGAGATACAATGAGCAGTTCTTC. Amino acid sequence: CASRQRLLSGTGRYNEQFF.